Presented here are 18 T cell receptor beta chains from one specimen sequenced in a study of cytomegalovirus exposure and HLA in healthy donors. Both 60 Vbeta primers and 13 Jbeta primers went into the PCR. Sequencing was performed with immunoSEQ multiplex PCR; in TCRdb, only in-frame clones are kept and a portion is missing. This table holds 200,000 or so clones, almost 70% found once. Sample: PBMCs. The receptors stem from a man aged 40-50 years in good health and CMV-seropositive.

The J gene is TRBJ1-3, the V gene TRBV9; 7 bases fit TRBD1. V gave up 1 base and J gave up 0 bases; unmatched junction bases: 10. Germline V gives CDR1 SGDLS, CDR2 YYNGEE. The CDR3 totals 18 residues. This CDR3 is CASSVNPRDSNSGNTIYF. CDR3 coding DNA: TGTGCCAGCAGCGTAAACCCCCGGGACAGTAACTCTGGAAACACCATATATTTT.

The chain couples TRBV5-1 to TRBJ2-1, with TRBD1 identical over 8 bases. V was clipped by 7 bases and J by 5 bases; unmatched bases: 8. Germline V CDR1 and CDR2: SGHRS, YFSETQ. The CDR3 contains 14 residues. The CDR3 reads CASGRDRRNNEQFF. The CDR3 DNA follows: TGCGCCAGCGGACGGGACAGGAGGAACAATGAGCAGTTCTTC.

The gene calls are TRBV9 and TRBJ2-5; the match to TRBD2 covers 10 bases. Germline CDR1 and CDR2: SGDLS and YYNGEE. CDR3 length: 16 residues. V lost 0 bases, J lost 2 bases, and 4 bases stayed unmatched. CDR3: CASSVDSGGPQETQYF. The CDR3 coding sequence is TGTGCCAGCAGCGTAGATAGCGGGGGGCCTCAAGAGACCCAGTACTTC.

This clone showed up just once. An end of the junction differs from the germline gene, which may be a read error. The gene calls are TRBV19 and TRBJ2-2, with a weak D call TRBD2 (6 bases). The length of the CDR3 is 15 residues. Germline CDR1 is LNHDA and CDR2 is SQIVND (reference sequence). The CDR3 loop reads CAGSIGGTNTGELFF. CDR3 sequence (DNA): TGTGCCGGTAGTATCGGGGGAACGAACACCGGGGAGCTGTTTTTT.

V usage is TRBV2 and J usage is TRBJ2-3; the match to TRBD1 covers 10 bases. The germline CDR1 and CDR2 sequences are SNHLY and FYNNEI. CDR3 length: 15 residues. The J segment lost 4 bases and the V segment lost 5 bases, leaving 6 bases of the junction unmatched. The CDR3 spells CASSFETGGSDTQYF. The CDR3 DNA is TGTGCCAGCAGTTTCGAGACAGGGGGCTCAGATACGCAGTATTTT. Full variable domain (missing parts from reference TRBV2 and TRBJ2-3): EPEVTQTPSHQVTQMGQEVILRCVPISNHLYFYWYRQILGQKVEFLVSFYNNEISEKSEIFDDQFSVERPDGSNFTLKIRSTKLEDSAMYFCASSFETGGSDTQYFGPGTRLTVL.

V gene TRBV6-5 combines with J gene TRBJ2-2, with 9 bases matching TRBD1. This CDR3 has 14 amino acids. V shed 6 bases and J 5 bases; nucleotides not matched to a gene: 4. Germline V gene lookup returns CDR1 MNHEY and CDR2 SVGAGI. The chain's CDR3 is CASRGTGLTGELFF. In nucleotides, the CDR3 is TGTGCCAGCAGGGGGACAGGGCTGACCGGGGAGCTGTTTTTT.

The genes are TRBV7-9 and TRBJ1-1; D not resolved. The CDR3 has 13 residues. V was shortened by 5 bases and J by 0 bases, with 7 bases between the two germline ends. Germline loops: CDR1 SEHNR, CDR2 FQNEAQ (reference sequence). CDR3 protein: CASSLYMNTEAFF. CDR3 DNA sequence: TGTGCCAGCAGCCTATATATGAACACTGAAGCTTTCTTT. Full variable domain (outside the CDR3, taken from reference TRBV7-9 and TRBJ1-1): DTGVSQNPRHKITKRGQNVTFRCDPISEHNRLYWYRQTLGQGPEFLTYFQNEAQLEKSRLLSDRFSAERPKGSFSTLEIQRTEQGDSAMYLCASSLYMNTEAFFGQGTRLTVV.

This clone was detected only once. In nucleotides, the CDR3 is TGTGCCAGCAGCCCAACAGGGCTCAATGAGCAGTTCTTC. It codes for CASSPTGLNEQFF. This rearrangement joins TRBV11-3 to TRBJ2-1; D perhaps matches TRBD1 (6 bases). Per germline, CDR1 SGHNT and CDR2 YENEEA. Trimming removed 5 bases at V and 6 bases at J, with 11 bases between. The CDR3 extends over 13 amino acids.

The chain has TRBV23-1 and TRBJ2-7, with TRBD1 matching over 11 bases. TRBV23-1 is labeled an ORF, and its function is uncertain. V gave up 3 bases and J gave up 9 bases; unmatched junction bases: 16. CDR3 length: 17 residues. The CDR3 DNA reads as TGCGCCAGCAGTCACCTGTCGCAGGGACAGGGGGTACGTTGGCAGTACTTC. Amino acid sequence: CASSHLSQGQGVRWQYF.

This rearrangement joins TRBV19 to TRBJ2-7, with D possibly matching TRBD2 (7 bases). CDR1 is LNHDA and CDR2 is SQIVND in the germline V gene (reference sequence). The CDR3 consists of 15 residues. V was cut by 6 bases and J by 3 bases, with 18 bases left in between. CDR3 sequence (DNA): TGTGCCAGTAGCCCGGGGGGAACAGGGAACTACGAGCAGTACTTC. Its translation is CASSPGGTGNYEQYF.

The CDR3 sequence: CASSGRQDAAYGYTF. In nucleotides, the CDR3 is TGTGCCAGCAGTGGCCGACAGGATGCTGCCTATGGCTACACCTTC. The rearrangement uses TRBV2 and TRBJ1-2; tentatively, D is TRBD1 (6 bases). The V end lost 4 bases, the J end lost 4 bases, and 16 bases lay between the germline ends. The CDR3 runs 15 residues. The germline CDR1 and CDR2 sequences are SNHLY and FYNNEI.

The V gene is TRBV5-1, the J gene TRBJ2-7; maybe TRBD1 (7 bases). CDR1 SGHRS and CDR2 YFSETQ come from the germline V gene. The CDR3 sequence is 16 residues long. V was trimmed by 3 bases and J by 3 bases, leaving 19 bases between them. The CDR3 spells CASSSGGGGAFYEQYF. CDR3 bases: TGCGCCAGCAGCTCCGGTGGAGGGGGCGCGTTCTACGAGCAGTACTTC.

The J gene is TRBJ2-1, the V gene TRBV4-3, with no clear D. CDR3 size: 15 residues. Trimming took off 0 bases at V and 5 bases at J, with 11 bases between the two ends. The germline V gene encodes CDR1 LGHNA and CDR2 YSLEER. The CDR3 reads CASSQDLWQDNEQFF. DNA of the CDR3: TGCGCCAGCAGCCAAGATCTCTGGCAGGACAATGAGCAGTTCTTC.

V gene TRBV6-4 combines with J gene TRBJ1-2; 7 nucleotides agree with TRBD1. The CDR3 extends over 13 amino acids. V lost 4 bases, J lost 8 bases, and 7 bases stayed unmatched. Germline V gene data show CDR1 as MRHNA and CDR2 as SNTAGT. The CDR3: CASSGQGLGGYTF. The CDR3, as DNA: TGTGCCAGCAGTGGACAGGGCTTAGGAGGCTACACCTTC.

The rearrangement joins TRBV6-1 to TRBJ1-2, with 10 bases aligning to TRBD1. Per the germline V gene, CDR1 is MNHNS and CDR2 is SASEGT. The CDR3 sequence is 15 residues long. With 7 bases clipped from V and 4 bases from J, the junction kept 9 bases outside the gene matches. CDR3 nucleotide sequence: TGTGCCAGCACCCTGGGACAGGGGAGCCGCTATGGCTACACCTTC. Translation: CASTLGQGSRYGYTF.

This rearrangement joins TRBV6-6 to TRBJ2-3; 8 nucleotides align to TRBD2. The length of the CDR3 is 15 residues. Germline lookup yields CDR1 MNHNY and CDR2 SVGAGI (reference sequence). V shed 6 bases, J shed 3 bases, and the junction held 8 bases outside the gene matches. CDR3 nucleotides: TGTGCCAGCAGCTACCGGGGGGGCCTAACAGATACGCAGTATTTT. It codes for CASSYRGGLTDTQYF.

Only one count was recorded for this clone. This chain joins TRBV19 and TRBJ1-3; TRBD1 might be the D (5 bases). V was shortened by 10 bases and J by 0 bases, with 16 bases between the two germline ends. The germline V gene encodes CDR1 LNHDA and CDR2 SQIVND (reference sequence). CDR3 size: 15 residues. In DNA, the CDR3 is TGTGCCATTTCTACAGGATGGGACTCTGGAAACACCATATATTTT. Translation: CAISTGWDSGNTIYF.

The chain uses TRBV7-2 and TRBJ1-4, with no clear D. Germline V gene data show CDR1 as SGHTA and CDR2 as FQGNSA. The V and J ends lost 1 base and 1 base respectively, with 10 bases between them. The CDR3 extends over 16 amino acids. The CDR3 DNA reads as TGTGCCAGCAGCTTAGAGCCAGCTAGAACTAATGAAAAACTGTTTTTT. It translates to CASSLEPARTNEKLFF.